The source of this TCR beta chain is a study of tumor-infiltrating lymphocytes in primary liver carcinoma. In the study overall: The study reported T1-T3 N0M0 tumors spanning 4.2 to 10 cm. Findings and limits, study-wide: Among the pair types, tumor region pairs showed more overlap than tumor-adjacent and tumor-blood pairs. A significantly higher top-250-clone fraction was recorded for tumors than for blood (p = 0.039).

Co-extracting RNA and DNA was done with roughly 17-32 mg of unsorted bulk tissue as input. The template, roughly 550 ng total RNA, yielded TCR beta cDNA made with a constant-region primer. ARM-PCR, slightly modified, supplied the TCR beta libraries through three nested multiplex PCR rounds. From the multiplex PCR reads, TCRdb called clonotypes with MiXCR, one entry per CDR3 protein. The data hold just under 95,000 distinct CDR3 sequences, with 55% to 75% observed a single time. A few counts support this clonotype. Its antigen is as yet unknown. A much larger clone differs from this one at a single base, so this may be a read error. The specimen sequenced was tumor-adjacent normal liver tissue. The source of this sequence is a middle-aged man with primary liver carcinoma and hepatitis B virus infection.

CDR3 nucleotides: TGTGTCATCAGGATAGGCGACACTGAAGCTTTCTTT. This codes for CVIRIGDTEAFF. This chain connects TRBV10-3 to TRBJ1-1; no definite D call. In germline, CDR1 is ENHRY, CDR2 SYGVKD. CDR3 size: 12 residues.